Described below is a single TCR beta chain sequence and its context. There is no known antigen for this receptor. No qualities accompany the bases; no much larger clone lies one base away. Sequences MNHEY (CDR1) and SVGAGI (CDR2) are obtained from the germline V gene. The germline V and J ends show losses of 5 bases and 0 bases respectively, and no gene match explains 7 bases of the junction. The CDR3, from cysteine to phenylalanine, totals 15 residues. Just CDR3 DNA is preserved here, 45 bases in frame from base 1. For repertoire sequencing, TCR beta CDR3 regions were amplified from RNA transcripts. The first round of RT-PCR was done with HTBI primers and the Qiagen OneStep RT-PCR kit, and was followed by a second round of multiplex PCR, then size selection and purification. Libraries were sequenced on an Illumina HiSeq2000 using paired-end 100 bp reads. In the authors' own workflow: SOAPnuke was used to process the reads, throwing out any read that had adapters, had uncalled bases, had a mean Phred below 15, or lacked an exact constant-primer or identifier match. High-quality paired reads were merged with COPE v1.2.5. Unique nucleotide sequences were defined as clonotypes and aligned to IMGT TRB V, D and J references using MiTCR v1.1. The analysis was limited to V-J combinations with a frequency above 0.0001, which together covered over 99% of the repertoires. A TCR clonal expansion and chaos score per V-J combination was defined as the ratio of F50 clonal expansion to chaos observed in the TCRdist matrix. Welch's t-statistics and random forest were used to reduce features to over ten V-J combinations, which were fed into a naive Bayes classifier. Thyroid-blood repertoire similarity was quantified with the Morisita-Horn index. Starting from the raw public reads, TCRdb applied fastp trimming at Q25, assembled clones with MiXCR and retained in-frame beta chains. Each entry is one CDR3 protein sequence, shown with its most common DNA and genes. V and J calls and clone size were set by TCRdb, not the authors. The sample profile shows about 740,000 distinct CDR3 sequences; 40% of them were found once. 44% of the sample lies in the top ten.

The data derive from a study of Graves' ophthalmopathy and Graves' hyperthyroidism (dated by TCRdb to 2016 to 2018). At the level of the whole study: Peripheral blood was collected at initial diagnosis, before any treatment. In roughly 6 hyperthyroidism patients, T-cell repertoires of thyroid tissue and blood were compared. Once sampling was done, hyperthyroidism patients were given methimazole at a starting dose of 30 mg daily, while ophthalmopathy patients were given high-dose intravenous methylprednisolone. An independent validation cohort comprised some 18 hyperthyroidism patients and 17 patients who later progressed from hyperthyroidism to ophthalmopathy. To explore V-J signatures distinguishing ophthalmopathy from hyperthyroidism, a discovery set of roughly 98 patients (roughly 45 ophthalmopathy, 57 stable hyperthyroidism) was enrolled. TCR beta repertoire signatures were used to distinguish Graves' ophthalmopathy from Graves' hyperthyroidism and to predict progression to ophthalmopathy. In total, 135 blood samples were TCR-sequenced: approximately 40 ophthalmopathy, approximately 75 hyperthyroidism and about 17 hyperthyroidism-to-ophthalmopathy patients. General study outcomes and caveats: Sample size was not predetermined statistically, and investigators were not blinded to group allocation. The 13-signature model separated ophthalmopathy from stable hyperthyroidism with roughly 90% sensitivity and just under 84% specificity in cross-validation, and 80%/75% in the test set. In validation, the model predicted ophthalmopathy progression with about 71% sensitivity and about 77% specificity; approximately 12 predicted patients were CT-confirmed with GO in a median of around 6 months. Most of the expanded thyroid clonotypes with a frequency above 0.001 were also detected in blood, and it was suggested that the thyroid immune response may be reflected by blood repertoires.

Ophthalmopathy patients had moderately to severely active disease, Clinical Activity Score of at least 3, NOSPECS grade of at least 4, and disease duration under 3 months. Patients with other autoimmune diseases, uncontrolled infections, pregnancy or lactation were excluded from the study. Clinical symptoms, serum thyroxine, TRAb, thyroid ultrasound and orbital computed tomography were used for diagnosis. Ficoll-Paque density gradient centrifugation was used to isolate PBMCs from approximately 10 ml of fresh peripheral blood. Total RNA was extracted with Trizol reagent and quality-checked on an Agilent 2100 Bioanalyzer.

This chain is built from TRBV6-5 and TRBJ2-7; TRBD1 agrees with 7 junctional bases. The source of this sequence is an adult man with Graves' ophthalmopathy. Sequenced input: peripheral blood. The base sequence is TGTGCCAGCAGTAATCAGGGGGTAGGCTCCTACGAGCAGTACTTC. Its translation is CASSNQGVGSYEQYF.